This is a list of T cell receptor beta chains from one sample in a study of T cell changes during pregnancy in multiple sclerosis. Some clones are missing from TCRdb's copy, which holds only in-frame ones; the method was immunoSEQ multiplex PCR. The sample shows roughly 64,000 clones, around 90% of them seen only once. The sequenced sample was peripheral blood, obtained in the second trimester of pregnancy. These receptors originate from a female donor with multiple sclerosis, enrolled in a pregnancy study. Each CDR3 is given with its conserved first and last residue. The size field is filled for only some rows; it gives once, few, many or a size class.

v_call,clone_size,cdr3_aa
TRBV5-4,NA,CASSRGLAFTDTQYF
TRBV18,NA,CASSPIQDQPQHF
TRBV14,NA,CAKPIVREAGYTF
TRBV11-2,NA,CASSPGGSGANVLTF
TRBV21-1,once,CASSNGTGGRPLHF
TRBV11-2,NA,CASSPGHGTNYGYTF
TRBV7-9,NA,CASSLSPHPTVNSPLHF
TRBV6-5,NA,CASSYSSAVDKLFF
TRBV5-4,once,CASSLGGSGEKLFF
TRBV4-3,few,CASSQADSRGYTF
TRBV28,NA,CASSSDRAGLF
TRBV9,NA,CASSVERDRGYGYTF
TRBV9,NA,CASSGAPGYQETQYF
TRBV5-4,once,CASSLIPLAEGETQYF
TRBV5-4,NA,CASSLGQADSGNTIYF
TRBV30,NA,CAWSGTTHQPQHF
TRBV19,NA,CASSNEGGLEETQYF
TRBV6-1,NA,CASRGWGVNEAFF
TRBV19,NA,CASSSPAGGPRGYGYTF
TRBV11-2,NA,CASSRTGGWAQPQHF
TRBV7-9,NA,CASSRGVGNQPQHF
TRBV6-1,NA,CASSVRGVYGYTF
TRBV30,NA,CAWNRGRFGTNEKLFF
TRBV4-3,NA,CASSQDRAGTGGLNTEAFF
TRBV18,once,CASSPPGTGAADTQYF
TRBV7-9,NA,CASSLSTRANTGELFF
TRBV11-2,NA,CASSINRVSGNTIYF
TRBV19,NA,CASKTGARYQETQYF
TRBV5-7,NA,CASSLEAYSCGYTF
TRBV19,NA,CASSIAGARTDTQYF
TRBV7-2,NA,CASSLSPGSGGTQYF
TRBV7-9,NA,CASSLAAAGASTDTQYF
TRBV5-6,NA,CASSQGSPSPLHF
TRBV29-1,NA,CSVEARNTGELFF
TRBV5-6,NA,CASSTSGGTLKQFF
TRBV30,NA,CAWSGFSYEQYF
TRBV7-9,NA,CASSLLQDRGPTYEQYF
TRBV7-9,NA,CASSLVGLDYNEQFF
TRBV7-3,NA,CASSPQGDMNTEAFF
TRBV6-1,NA,CASSAESSYNEQFF
TRBV4-3,NA,CASSQVGDRANYGYTF
TRBV19,NA,CASTPLPGTSSYNEQFF
TRBV19,NA,CASSIEAGSGANVLTF
TRBV9,NA,CASSVDGGSTGELFF
TRBV6-5,NA,CASSRGFQETQYF
TRBV10-1,NA,CASSFRGSYGYTF
TRBV28,NA,CASSGWGQGFSNQPQHF
TRBV6-1,NA,CASRDNNSPLHF
TRBV7-2,once,CASSLGGTGDEKLFF
TRBV6-1,NA,CASSDSVFGETQYF
TRBV30,NA,CAWSSGVTVTGELFF
TRBV5-3,NA,CAGPWTRASPGQFF
TRBV28,once,CASSLGRRETEAFF
TRBV5-4,NA,CASSLVRGTSGGEETQYF
TRBV7-2,NA,CASSLAGGPYNEQFF
TRBV10-3,NA,CAISGQGLAGYTF
TRBV4-1,NA,CASSQVLAGEQETQYF
TRBV6-4,NA,CASRRTLNTEAFF
TRBV5-4,NA,CASSLRGGFYEQYF